The TCR beta chain described here comes from a study of cytomegalovirus exposure and HLA in healthy donors. The PCR ran on 60 Vbeta and 13 Jbeta primers. Using immunoSEQ multiplex PCR, the repertoire was profiled, and TCRdb retains in-frame clones only, with some absent. The table shows under 200,000 clones, with over 70% occurring only once. This clone was found a few times. Antigen: not known. Compared with germline, one end of the junction differs, possibly owing to a read error. Study-level points and caveats: Listed as cytomegalovirus-associated were approximately 160 TCR beta chains. Researchers reported in a later analysis that a missense DCLRE1C variant was tied to TCR beta V- and J-gene trimming. Using a false discovery rate of 0.05, a later analysis showed that 15,000 to 20,000 TCR beta sequences were associated with HLA alleles. A classifier reportedly called cytomegalovirus status with high sensitivity and specificity.

Sequenced sample: PBMCs. The clonotype comes from a woman in her fifties or sixties in good health and CMV-seropositive.

For the CDR3, the DNA is TGCGCCAGCAGCCCCTGGGACAGGGGGAGCTCTGGGGCCAACGGCCTGACTTTC. This translates into CASSPWDRGSSGANGLTF. V gene TRBV4-1 combines with J gene TRBJ2-6; 11 bases map to TRBD1. Germline CDR1 is MGHRA and CDR2 is YSYEKL. The CDR3 has 18 residues.